The sequence of this T cell receptor (beta chain) was determined in a study of technical replicates of blood from several donors. Germline assignment: CDR1 MNHEY and CDR2 SMNVEV (reference sequence). The ends lost 4 bases at V and 6 bases at J; junction bases unmatched: 12. The CDR3 has 16 residues. Clones were sequenced by immunoSEQ multiplex PCR, and TCRdb holds only the in-frame ones, with some missing. Here the sample spans about 81,000 clones, approximately 94% being singletons. The sample comprised T cells isolated from PBMCs. The V gene is TRBV27, the J gene TRBJ2-1, with 7 bases matching TRBD2. The sequence derives from a human donor in good health. Written as DNA, the CDR3 is TGTGCCAGCAGTTACTCGGCGGGAGCCCTCGCCAATGAGCAGTTCTTC. This sequence encodes CASSYSAGALANEQFF.